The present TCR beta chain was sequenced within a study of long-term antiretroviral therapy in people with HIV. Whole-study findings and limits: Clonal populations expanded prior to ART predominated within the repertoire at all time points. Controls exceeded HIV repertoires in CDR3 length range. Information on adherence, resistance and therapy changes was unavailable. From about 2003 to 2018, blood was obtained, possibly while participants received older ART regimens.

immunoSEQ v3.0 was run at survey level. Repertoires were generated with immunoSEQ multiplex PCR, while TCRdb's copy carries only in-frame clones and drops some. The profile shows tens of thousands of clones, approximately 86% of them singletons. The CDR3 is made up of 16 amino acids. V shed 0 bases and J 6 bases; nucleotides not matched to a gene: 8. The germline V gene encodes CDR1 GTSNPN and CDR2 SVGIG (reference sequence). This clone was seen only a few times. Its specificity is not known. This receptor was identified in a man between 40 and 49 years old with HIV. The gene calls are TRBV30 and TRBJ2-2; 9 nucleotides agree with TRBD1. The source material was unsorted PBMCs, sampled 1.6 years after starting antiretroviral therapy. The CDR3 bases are TGTGCCTGGAGTGTACAGGGGGCGCTGGGGTCCGGGGAGCTGTTTTTT. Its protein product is CAWSVQGALGSGELFF.